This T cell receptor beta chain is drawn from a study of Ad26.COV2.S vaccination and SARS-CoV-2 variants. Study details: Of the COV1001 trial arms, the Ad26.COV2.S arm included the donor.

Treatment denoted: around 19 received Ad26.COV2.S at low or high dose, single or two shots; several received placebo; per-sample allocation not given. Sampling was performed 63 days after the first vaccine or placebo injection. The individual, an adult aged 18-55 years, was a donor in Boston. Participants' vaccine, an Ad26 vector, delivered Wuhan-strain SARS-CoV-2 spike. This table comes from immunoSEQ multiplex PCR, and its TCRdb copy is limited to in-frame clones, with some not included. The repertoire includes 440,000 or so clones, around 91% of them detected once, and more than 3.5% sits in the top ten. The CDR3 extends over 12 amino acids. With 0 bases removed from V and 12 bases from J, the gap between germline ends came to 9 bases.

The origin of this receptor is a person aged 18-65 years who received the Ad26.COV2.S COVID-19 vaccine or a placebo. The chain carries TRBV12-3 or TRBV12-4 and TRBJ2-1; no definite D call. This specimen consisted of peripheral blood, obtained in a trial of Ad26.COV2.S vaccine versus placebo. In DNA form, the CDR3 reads TGTGCCAGCAGTTTAGCAGGGTTAGGGCAGTTCTTC. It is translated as CASSLAGLGQFF.